This T cell receptor beta chain is drawn from a study of cytomegalovirus exposure and HLA in healthy donors (dated by TCRdb to about 2017). For the wider study: In an earlier analysis of approximately 640 of the donors, 276 Gb of sequence data and about 110 million unique TCR beta sequences from 150 million to 200 million T cells were reported. Both class I and class II loci were covered by HLA typing, at four-digit resolution. A separate validation cohort of roughly 130 different subjects was used in addition to the 666-subject first cohort. The number of typed donors differed by locus: about 629-630 for A, B, C, DRB1 and DQB1; 500 to 550 for DQA1; over 600 for DPA1; and roughly 490 for DPB1. Every discovery cohort repertoire had been produced on one sequencing platform. Genome-wide SNP genotypes for about three fifths of the 666 donors were used in a later genetic analysis, which treated that subset as a discovery cohort. Around 330 gigabases of sequencing data and about 92 million unique TCR sequences made up an early release that covered several hundred HLA-typed donors. On average, around 240,000 unique TCR beta nucleotide sequences were sequenced per donor among 398 genotyped donors of the cohort, with roughly a sixth of those sequences being non-productive. Of the 350 to 450 genotyped donors, 70% to 90% were placed in the genetic ancestry cluster associated with self-reported Caucasian donors. Rather than using new phenotypic data, the later analysis identified candidate immune exposures from TCR beta sequences and from how often those sequences occurred across donors. High-throughput TCR immunosequencing, statistical association of individual TCRs with disease status, and machine learning were combined to predict cytomegalovirus infection status. An earlier analysis of 587 of the donors used high-throughput TCR beta sequencing to judge whether each TCR beta V gene segment behaved as functional or pseudogenic. Donor age, sex, ethnicity and CMV serostatus were collected together with the repertoire data. Using immunosequencing, the study profiled T cell repertoires from around 670 subjects and related those repertoires to cytomegalovirus serostatus. To study patterns of TCR occurrence, a later analysis re-analyzed previously published TCR beta repertoires from more than 550 donors and added high-resolution HLA genotyping. Several DR-DQ haplotypes were treated as single units for association and clustering because of strong linkage in the cohort. The study aimed to test whether signatures of past pathogen exposure could be identified by cataloging public T cell receptors. Study-wide findings and limitations: A group of highly shared sequence variants was considered likely to be a technical artifact of the sequencing pipeline. Immune exposure information for the cohort was limited to CMV serostatus. An earlier analysis of 450 to 750 of the donors showed that most TCR beta V segments appeared in productive rearrangements either about 90% or about 30% of the time, which broadly matched IMGT annotations. Because counts were too low, roughly 18 rarely observed V segments, including chromosome 9 orphons, were left out of the earlier analysis of several hundred of the donors. The authors suggested that the approach could potentially be extended to other disease states and immunological phenotypes. Cytomegalovirus status was reported to be diagnosed by the classifier with high specificity and sensitivity in both the original and validation cohorts. In a later analysis, HLA-associated TCR beta chains showed more clonal expansion and lower generation probabilities than non-associated chains that were equally common. When HLA alleles, especially DR and DQ, strongly co-occurred, TCR associations were difficult to assign to individual alleles. Roughly uniform sequencing depth across donors was assumed in presence/absence analyses, although this assumption may not hold. In vitro tests confirmed that a few of the cytomegalovirus-associated TCR beta chains recognize cytomegalovirus antigens. HLA typing was unavailable for some donors at each locus, so association tests used only the typed subset. A later analysis found that most CMV-associated TCR beta chains appeared HLA-restricted, with HLA associations seemingly driven largely by CMV exposure. Compared with the 666-donor mean, donors in an Asian-associated ancestry cluster had fewer N-insertions in productive TCRs, according to a later genetic analysis. V-gene and J-gene trimming of TCR beta chains was associated with a missense DCLRE1C variant in a later genetic analysis, and the association was replicated in an independent cohort. According to a later analysis, parvovirus B19, influenza, CMV and Epstein-Barr virus appeared linked to several top co-occurrence clusters. Correlated functional status among segregating V segments might be attributable to linkage disequilibrium, but an unknown experimental factor could not be ruled out. A further reported finding was that TCR beta sequences accurately predicted the HLA-A and HLA-B alleles for most subjects in the first cohort. A later analysis associated about 17,000 TCR beta sequences with specific HLA alleles at a false discovery rate of 0.05. According to a later analysis, TCR association rates differed among HLA loci, with DRB1 alleles showing the most associated TCRs and HLA-C alleles showing the fewest. While some public TCRs were present in many individuals, most TCR sequences turned up only very rarely across donors. The cohort was sequenced for TCR beta chains only, and without alpha or paired-chain data the features that could be detected were limited. Some IMGT-functional V segments, including TRBV6-2 and TRBV6-3, could not be distinguished by the 87-base-pair reads and were therefore excluded. In the study, some 180 TCR beta chains were listed as associated with cytomegalovirus.

Receptor amplification or capture employed the immunoSEQ multiplex PCR assay. For the multiplex PCR, a mixture combining 60 forward primers for TCR Vbeta segments and 13 reverse primers for TCR Jbeta segments was used. A multiplex PCR assay on genomic DNA amplified the CDR3 region of rearranged TCR beta genes. Amplified TCR beta libraries were sequenced as 87-base-pair reads on the Illumina HiSeq System. On the authors' methods: Across the roughly 600 repertoires, a later analysis counted 80 million or so unique TCR beta chains, 9 million to 14 million of which were shared by at least two donors. Raw reads were error-corrected and collapsed into unique sequences by a nearest-neighbor algorithm in which closely related sequences were merged to remove PCR and sequencing errors. CDR3 sequences were aligned to IMGT reference sequences to assign V, D and J gene segments. For a sequence to be retained, a match of at least six nucleotides was required to both a V gene segment and a J gene segment. A rearrangement counted as productive if the CDR3 had no stop codons and remained in frame with V and J, and every other rearrangement counted as non-productive. CDR3 was defined according to IMGT convention as the region running from the second conserved V-encoded cysteine to the conserved J-encoded phenylalanine. In an earlier analysis of 500 to 650 of the donors, sequences lacking an unambiguous match to a single V gene segment were excluded. An earlier analysis of approximately 590 of the donors called V segments functional above 56.7% productive rearrangements and segregating when the between-donor standard deviation exceeded 5%. A statistical classification framework was developed to diagnose cytomegalovirus status using the catalog of TCR beta chain sequences. A later analysis assigned V and J genes by comparing TCR nucleotide sequences with IMGT/GENE-DB human TR gene sequences. Using the TCRdist pipeline, a later analysis assigned CDR3 sequences along with most-parsimonious VDJ recombination scenarios. In a later analysis, every TCR beta chain was defined by the combination of its CDR3 amino acid sequence and its V-gene family, and reads without a unique V-gene family were dropped. As a way to deal with suspected cross-contamination and a sequencing artifact, a later analysis dropped roughly 620 nucleotide sequences that were highly shared and had low generation probability. In a later analysis, a clonal expansion index for each public chain was calculated from normalized within-repertoire ranks of inferred template counts. In a later analysis, generation probabilities were computed using a VDJ recombination model fitted to out-of-frame rearrangements, and the results were checked against IGoR. A later analysis scored TCR-TCR, TCR-HLA and TCR-CMV co-occurrence with hypergeometric tests, applying a repertoire-size bias correction to TCR pairs. In a later analysis, false discovery rates were estimated by permuting HLA or CMV assignments 20 times. In a later analysis, co-occurring TCRs were grouped using DBSCAN, with TCRdist sequence similarity added in when clustering inside HLA-allele-positive subsets. Repertoires with fewer than 30,000 or more than 120,000 public chains were left out of co-occurrence clustering, as were about 5 repertoires with anomalous nucleotide sharing. TCRdb obtained this table from immuneACCESS and retained in-frame rearrangements with V and J assigned. These tables miss some clones; where compared with another copy, unresolved V genes account for less than half of the shortfall, and the remainder is unexplained. The D gene and trimming were derived from the DNA, and the V and J assignments and clone size from that table. For this sample the table gives fewer than 150,000 clones, of which around 77% were detected only once. The ten largest clones take up roughly 3.5% of the sample.

The cohort comprised 550 to 700 healthy bone marrow donors. Cohort members were all nominally healthy when sampled, although unrecorded immune exposures were likely present. CMV serostatus was recorded as positive for about 300 and negative for about 55% of the roughly 700 cohort members, whereas no CMV serostatus was recorded for the donor in question. A peripheral blood sample was collected from each donor, and TCR beta sequencing was performed on peripheral blood mononuclear cells. The Qiagen DNeasy Blood Extraction Kit was used to extract genomic DNA from the blood cell samples. CDR1 is given as KGHSH and CDR2 as LQKENI, both from the germline V gene. Taken from cysteine to phenylalanine, the CDR3 has 13 residues. Only CDR3 DNA is held: 39 bases, read in frame from base 1. V loses 3 bases of germline sequence and J loses 0 bases, and the interval between the two ends is 5 bases. On this clone itself: Its antigen is unknown. The input lacks base qualities; no much larger clone sits a single base away.

The sequence joins TRBV18 to TRBJ1-1, with TRBD1 perhaps the D gene, on 5 matching bases. This TCR was recovered from a human donor in good health. Sequencing was done on a sample of PBMCs. The base sequence is TGTGCCAGCTCACCGGACATGAACACTGAAGCTTTCTTT. This is translated as CASSPDMNTEAFF.